Below, 15 T cell receptor beta chains from the same sample are listed, as sequenced in a study of identical twins. TCRdb processed the 5' RACE reads anew with MiXCR; each CDR3 protein has one entry. The table shows just under 550,000 distinct CDR3 sequences, with about 16% occurring only once. These data are also associated with another study on yellow fever vaccine responses in identical twins.

The sample taken for sequencing was CD4+ T cells sorted from blood. All receptors derive from a woman in her late teens or twenties in good health.

The sample holds a few counts of this clonotype. CDR3 nucleotide sequence: TGCGCCAGCAGCGGATGGGATGCCCACAATGAGCAGTTCTTC. This sequence encodes CASSGWDAHNEQFF. The chain joins TRBV5-1 to TRBJ2-1; D remains ambiguous. V lost 4 bases to trimming and J lost 5 bases, with 13 bases between them. CDR1 SGHRS and CDR2 YFSETQ come from the germline V gene. The CDR3 runs 14 residues.

This clonotype was observed a few times. J is TRBJ2-6 and V is TRBV6-1; 10 bases match TRBD2. The CDR3 length is 17 residues. V gave up 8 bases and J gave up 1 base; unmatched junction bases: 8. From germline, CDR1 is MNHNS and CDR2 SASEGT. The CDR3 DNA follows: TGTGCCAGCGGGGAACTAGCGGGATTGTCTGGGGCCAACGTCCTGACTTTC. It specifies CASGELAGLSGANVLTF.

The chain employs TRBV5-5 and TRBJ1-4, with D unclear. The germline V and J ends were trimmed by 4 bases and 0 bases, with 19 bases remaining between them. Germline CDR1 is SGHKS and CDR2 is YYEKEE (reference sequence). The CDR3 consists of 18 residues. The CDR3 nucleotides read TGTGCCAGCAGCGGCCTCCTCGGTGGCGCTGCAACTAATGAAAAACTGTTTTTT. The encoded protein is CASSGLLGGAATNEKLFF.

The gene calls are TRBV5-5 and TRBJ2-1; 7 bases agree with TRBD2. Germline lookup yields CDR1 SGHKS and CDR2 YYEKEE (reference sequence). CDR3 length equals 18 residues. The V segment lost 4 bases and the J segment 0 bases; nucleotides outside the gene matches: 13. CDR3 DNA: TGTGCCAGCAGCAAGGCGCTGGGGGGGGGGACCTCCTACAATGAGCAGTTCTTC. As protein: CASSKALGGGTSYNEQFF.

The CDR3 DNA reads as TGCGCCAGCAGCCCCGAAACCCCCACTAACTATGGCTACACCTTC. Residues: CASSPETPTNYGYTF. V gene TRBV5-1 combines with J gene TRBJ1-2; D unclear. This CDR3 is 15 amino acids long. Trimming left V 4 bases short and J 0 bases short, with 13 bases between. Germline values: CDR1 SGHRS, CDR2 YFSETQ.

This clonotype was counted only a few times. This chain uses TRBV12-3 or TRBV12-4 with TRBJ2-7; 9 nucleotides align to TRBD2. CDR3 size: 15 residues. The trim removed 3 bases at V and 12 bases at J, leaving 15 bases unmatched. The CDR3 region has the DNA TGTGCCAGCAGTTTCCAAGTTGCTGGACTAGCGTCTCCGTACTTC. It is translated as CASSFQVAGLASPYF.

J is TRBJ1-5 and V is TRBV6-2 or TRBV6-3; weak D call: TRBD1 (6 bases). The CDR3 totals 17 residues. Germline V gene lookup returns CDR1 MNHEY and CDR2 SVGEGT. Between the trimmed V and J ends, which lost 0 bases and 2 bases, there was a span of 14 bases. The CDR3 spells CASSYSNFGTRNQPQHF. In DNA, the CDR3 is TGTGCCAGCAGTTACTCGAACTTCGGGACACGCAATCAGCCCCAGCATTTT.

This clonotype was observed a few times. The V gene is TRBV3-1, the J gene TRBJ2-2; TRBD2 agrees at 14 bases. The CDR3 is made up of 17 amino acids. Germline trimming cut 4 bases from V and 8 bases from J; bases unmatched to any gene: 9. The germline V gene encodes CDR1 LGHDT and CDR2 YNNKEL (reference sequence). CDR3 nucleotide sequence: TGTGCCAGCAGCCCCGCAGGGGGACTAGCGGGAGAAGGGGAGCTGTTTTTT. This sequence encodes CASSPAGGLAGEGELFF.

This clonotype has a handful of counts. The chain links TRBV5-1 to TRBJ1-1; D is possibly TRBD1 (5 bases). V lost 0 bases and J 5 bases, leaving 20 bases between the germline ends. The V gene's germline CDR1 is SGHRS and CDR2 YFSETQ. The CDR3 has 17 amino acids. The CDR3 region is CASSLADFGARRTEAFF. The CDR3 coding sequence is TGCGCCAGCAGCTTGGCCGACTTTGGGGCAAGACGGACTGAAGCTTTCTTT.

This clonotype showed up many times. V gene TRBV6-1 combines with J gene TRBJ1-4, with D unresolved. The V end was cut by 11 bases, the J end by 4 bases, with 14 bases between. Germline V gene data show CDR1 as MNHNS and CDR2 as SASEGT. The CDR3 is made up of 13 amino acids. The CDR3 region has the DNA TGTGCCGGACCGGGCCCATATAATGAAAAACTGTTTTTT. Amino acid sequence: CAGPGPYNEKLFF.

The rearrangement links TRBV12-3 or TRBV12-4 to TRBJ1-4; D remains unclear. The CDR3 loop spans 13 amino acids. V shed 1 base and J shed 8 bases, with 8 bases lying between them. The CDR3 DNA sequence: TGTGCCAGCAGTTTAGGCAGGTTAGAAAAACTGTTTTTT. This codes for CASSLGRLEKLFF.

This clonotype was seen a few times. J is TRBJ2-2 and V is TRBV11-1, with 9 bases lining up with TRBD2. The junction had 18 bases not matched to a gene; V was cut back by 5 bases and J by 2 bases. The germline CDR1 and CDR2 sequences are SGHAT and FQDESV (reference sequence). There are 20 residues in the CDR3. The CDR3 sequence is CASSATTQRGARLNTGELFF. DNA for the CDR3: TGTGCCAGCAGCGCCACAACTCAGCGGGGGGCTCGATTAAACACCGGGGAGCTGTTTTTT.

This clonotype was recorded a few times. This sequence joins TRBV10-3 and TRBJ1-2; 9 bases are shared with TRBD1. Germline values: CDR1 ENHRY, CDR2 SYGVKD. With V trimmed by 5 bases and J by 4 bases, 8 bases remained unmatched. This CDR3 is 15 amino acids long. The CDR3 loop is CAISNPGQGTYGYTF. For the CDR3, the DNA is TGTGCCATCAGTAATCCGGGACAGGGCACCTATGGCTACACCTTC.

The chain is built from TRBV11-2 and TRBJ2-5, with 9 bases matching TRBD2. V trimming: 3 bases; J trimming: 1 base; junction bases outside the gene matches: 12. The V gene's germline CDR1 is SGHAT and CDR2 FQNNGV. This CDR3 is 18 amino acids long. The CDR3 loop reads CASSFLPPGLAVQETQYF. DNA of the CDR3: TGTGCCAGCAGCTTCCTCCCGCCGGGACTAGCCGTCCAAGAGACCCAGTACTTC.

In its sample, this clonotype was seen a few times. The chain recombines TRBV7-2 with TRBJ2-3; 9 nucleotides align to TRBD2. This CDR3 is 16 amino acids long. The germline V gene has CDR1 SGHTA and CDR2 FQGNSA. The ends lost 5 bases at V and 3 bases at J; junction bases unmatched: 9. This CDR3 is CASSTATSGRTDTQYF. The CDR3 DNA is TGTGCCAGCAGCACCGCGACTAGCGGTAGGACAGATACGCAGTATTTT.